This T cell receptor beta chain was identified in a study of T cell responses to AZD1222 COVID-19 vaccine. Overall study results and limits: Seropositive status at baseline applied to only a handful of AZD1222 recipients. The sample set comprised mostly white British donors with more females, and clonal diversity was possibly underestimated. Without day 14 samples, only post-peak T cell repertoires were studied. Variant regions that are unmutated are reportedly the target of nearly half of spike-specific TCRs.

As for this clone: No antigen is known for it.

Trimming removed 4 bases at V and 0 bases at J, with 6 bases between. CDR3 length: 13 residues. Germline V gene sequence: CDR1 KGHSH, CDR2 LQKENI. Using immunoSEQ multiplex PCR, the repertoire was profiled, and TCRdb retains in-frame clones only, with some absent. The sample carries approximately 270,000 clones, 90% to 95% recorded once. The specimen was peripheral blood, collected 28 days after the second AZD1222 dose. This receptor was taken from an adult who received the AZD1222 COVID-19 vaccine. V usage is TRBV18 and J usage is TRBJ1-1; D gene ambiguous. CDR3 region: CASSQDMNTEAFF. DNA of the CDR3: TGTGCCAGCTCACAAGACATGAACACTGAAGCTTTCTTT.